Shown below are 2 T cell receptor beta chains from a single sample sequenced in a study of CD8 T cells in ankylosing spondylitis. TCRdb reprocessed the 5' RACE reads with MiXCR, giving one entry per CDR3 protein. The sample lists hundreds of thousands of distinct CDR3 sequences, approximately 12% occurring once. Findings and limits, study-wide: Characteristic of ankylosing spondylitis blood, it appeared, was a TCR beta motif comprising roughly eight highly homologous variants.

Which antigens these TCRs recognize remains unknown. Sequenced material: blood, either unsorted or a sorted T cell fraction (not recorded which). The receptor set was obtained from a male donor with ankylosing spondylitis.

Only a few counts were recorded for this clonotype. This rearrangement joins TRBV29-1 to TRBJ2-3; unclear D gene. Germline CDR1 is SQVTM and CDR2 is ANQGSEA. This CDR3 is 13 amino acids long. Trimming removed 3 bases at V and 8 bases at J, with 15 bases between. The CDR3 DNA follows: TGCAGCGTTGACGTAGCAAAGCGTGGTACGCAGTATTTT. Translating gives CSVDVAKRGTQYF.

This clonotype has ten or more counts. J is TRBJ2-5 and V is TRBV12-3 or TRBV12-4, with D perhaps assigned TRBD1 or TRBD2 (5 bases each). The CDR3 length is 13 residues. Trimming shortened V by 3 bases and J by 4 bases, and 9 bases separated the two germline ends. CDR3 nucleotides: TGTGCCAGCAGTTTTTCTGGGGGAGAGACCCAGTACTTC. As protein: CASSFSGGETQYF.